The next 6 T cell receptor beta chains were all read from a single sample in a study of cytomegalovirus exposure and HLA in healthy donors. Primers for the PCR totalled 60 Vbeta and 13 Jbeta. Only in-frame clones appear in the TCRdb table, and some are missing; sequencing was by immunoSEQ multiplex PCR. The sample yields under 200,000 clones, over 70% seen once. Material for sequencing was PBMCs. These receptors all come from a middle-aged man in good health and CMV-seropositive.

This clone was seen only a few times. V is TRBV7-9 and J is TRBJ2-5, with D maybe TRBD1 (5 bases). The J call may be in error: the DNA end matches TRBJ2-7 better. The length of the CDR3 is 14 residues. The germline V gene encodes CDR1 SEHNR and CDR2 FQNEAQ (reference sequence). The CDR3 loop is CASSLGPTSYEQYF. The CDR3 nucleotides are TGTGCCAGCAGCCTGGGGCCCACTTCCTACGAGCAGTACTTC.

The rearrangement uses TRBV6-5 and TRBJ2-2; TRBD1 matches 7 bases. V was clipped by 6 bases and J by 5 bases; unmatched bases: 3. The CDR3 runs 13 residues. In germline, CDR1 is MNHEY, CDR2 SVGAGI. CDR3 in amino acids: CASSRDRTGELFF. CDR3 coding DNA: TGTGCCAGCAGCCGGGACAGAACCGGGGAGCTGTTTTTT.

The rearrangement links TRBV5-1 to TRBJ2-7, with 9 positions matching TRBD1. V dropped 0 bases and J dropped 6; count of bases not matched to a gene: 10. There are 16 residues in the CDR3. Germline-derived CDR1 and CDR2 are SGHRS and YFSETQ. The DNA of the CDR3 is TGCGCCAGCAGCTTGGGCCCTCCCGGGACAGGGTCCGAGCAGTACTTC. Residues: CASSLGPPGTGSEQYF.

This chain uses TRBV4-1 with TRBJ1-3; D uncertain. Deletions cut 1 base from V and 2 bases from J, with 12 bases between. The germline V gene encodes CDR1 MGHRA and CDR2 YSYEKL. The CDR3 extends over 16 amino acids. The DNA of the CDR3 is TGCGCCAGCAGCCAAGGAGTGGGCACCACTGGAAACACCATATATTTT. It codes for CASSQGVGTTGNTIYF.

As regards this clone: Other nucleotide sequences in the sample specify the same CDR3. The J gene is TRBJ1-1, the V gene TRBV2; maybe TRBD1 (5 bases). V lost 3 bases, J lost 1 base, and 6 bases lay in between. Germline V CDR1 and CDR2: SNHLY, FYNNEI. This CDR3 is 13 amino acids long. The CDR3 nucleotides are TGTGCCAGCAGTGATCAGGGGAACACTGAAGCTTTCTTT. Translating it yields CASSDQGNTEAFF.

This chain connects TRBV7-2 to TRBJ2-2; 11 bases agree with TRBD1. In germline, CDR1 is SGHTA, CDR2 FQGNSA. This CDR3 spans 16 amino acids. V lost 7 bases to trimming and J lost 7 bases; unmatched junction nucleotides: 11. The CDR3 coding sequence is TGTGCCAGCAACCCTGAAGGGACAGGGGGGTTCGGGGAGCTGTTTTTT. It yields the protein CASNPEGTGGFGELFF.